This T cell receptor beta chain was found in a study of T cell responses to AZD1222 COVID-19 vaccine listed by TCRdb under 2021. Context from the whole study: Because spike-specific TCR depth and breadth did not differ between the two schedules, AZD1222 recipients who got a second dose at roughly 4 weeks were pooled with those who got a second dose at roughly 12 weeks. A total of around 240 trial participants underwent TCR sequencing, of whom around 200 received two doses of AZD1222 and about 25 received two doses of the MenACWY control vaccine. Trial participants were enrolled by age into subgroups of 18-55, 56-69 and 70-plus years, and roughly 150, 30 and 60 TCR-sequenced participants, respectively, were included in these subgroups.

Reading the label with the study, this specimen's time point is: baseline before first vaccination. Vaccinee samples were obtained from the UK trials COV001 and COV002, which included a single-blind randomized controlled phase 2/3 trial of AZD1222 (ChAdOx1 nCoV-19) in healthy adults. For TCRbeta chain sequencing, PBMC samples were collected from trial participants at day 0 and at day 28 after the second dose. The CDR3 regions of human TCRbeta chains were subjected to immunosequencing. The published analysis was carried out like this. TCRs in the repertoires were compared against a reference library of SARS-CoV-2-specific TCRs that had been generated with the MIRA antigen-specificity platform. Breadth was defined as the fraction of unique TCRs that were SARS-CoV-2-associated. Depth was defined as the fraction of total T cells that were SARS-CoV-2-associated. Each spike-specific TCR was assigned to its reactive spike region and to a CD4 or CD8 class using the MIRA data. Log10-transformed breadth and depth values were compared by one-way ANOVA with Sidak's multiple comparisons tests. This is the immuneACCESS table as TCRdb keeps it, with only in-frame sequences that have V and J called. A part of the clones is gone; compared with another copy, unresolved V genes explain less than half, and the rest is unexplained. V and J calls and clone size follow that table, whereas D and trimming were derived from the DNA. The sample profile shows about 85,000 clones; around nine tenths of them were found once. The leading ten clones occupy roughly 15% of the sample.

Overall study results and their limits: After two AZD1222 doses, both the breadth and the depth of spike-specific TCRs were significantly higher than at day 0 and than in MenACWY recipients. Because no day 14 peak-response samples were available, repertoires were characterized only after the peak T cell response. Reportedly, close to half of the unique spike-specific TCRs recognized epitopes lying outside the regions that are mutated in the B.1.351 and B.1.1.7 variants. The whole spike protein was spanned by vaccine-associated CD4 TCRs, and dominant responses were seen in regions 160-218 and 743-854. Conclusions about previously exposed vaccinees are limited, since just six or seven AZD1222 recipients were seropositive for SARS-CoV-2 at baseline. Most participants were white British and females outnumbered males, and the authors suggested that clonal diversity may have been underestimated. The 56-69-year group was small, and its depth increase did not reach significance, likely because of low power.

As to this clone: The target of this receptor is not known. No base quality values were provided; no much bigger clone lies one nucleotide off.

V and J are trimmed by 5 bases and 4 bases, and the gene matches miss 10 bases of the junction. CDR1 SNHLY and CDR2 FYNNEI are derived from the germline V gene. Its CDR3 holds 15 amino acids, cysteine through phenylalanine. This entry keeps only the CDR3 DNA: 45 bases, framed from base 1. The rearrangement joined TRBV2 to TRBJ1-2; TRBD1 fits 7 bases in the junction. Specimen: peripheral blood, collected on day 0 of AZD1222 vaccination. The receptor was isolated from an adult in good health. The sequenced DNA: TGTGCCAGCAGTCAAGACAGGGCCACCATCTATGGCTACACCTTC. This encodes CASSQDRATIYGYTF.